The 26 T cell receptor beta chains below come from one sample, sequenced in a study of cytomegalovirus exposure and HLA in healthy donors. Primers: 60 Vbeta forward and 13 Jbeta reverse. Sequencing was performed with immunoSEQ multiplex PCR; in TCRdb, only in-frame clones are kept and a portion is missing. In the table there are under 130,000 clones, 65% to 80% of which are singletons. The sequencing input was PBMCs. Receptors were obtained from a woman between 18 and 30 years old in good health and CMV-seropositive.

The rearrangement links TRBV10-2 to TRBJ1-6; D remains ambiguous. This CDR3 region has 15 residues. From germline, CDR1 is WSHSY and CDR2 SAAADI. Trimming shortened V by 6 bases and J by 8 bases, and 17 bases separated the two germline ends. Here the CDR3 reads CASRPNPGSDSPLHF. CDR3 DNA sequence: TGCGCCAGCAGGCCGAACCCCGGGAGCGATTCACCCCTCCACTTT.

The CDR3 DNA sequence: TGTGCCAGCAGCTCAAAGACACAGGGCGCACGGGAAAAACTGTTTTTT. Protein product: CASSSKTQGAREKLFF. This chain joins TRBV7-9 and TRBJ1-4, with D perhaps matching TRBD1 (6 bases). V lost 4 bases to trimming and J lost 8 bases, with 20 bases between them. From germline, CDR1 is SEHNR and CDR2 FQNEAQ (reference sequence). The CDR3 consists of 16 residues.

The chain couples TRBV5-4 to TRBJ2-1, with 8 bases that match TRBD1. CDR1 is SGHNT, CDR2 YYREEE, per germline (reference sequence). The CDR3 totals 12 residues. V lost 0 bases and J lost 10; bases outside the gene matches: 0. The CDR3 reads CASSLGDREQFF. CDR3 coding DNA: TGTGCCAGCAGCTTGGGGGACAGGGAGCAGTTCTTC.

The chain links TRBV2 to TRBJ1-6; no reliable D call. The CDR3 length is 15 residues. Germline assignment: CDR1 SNHLY and CDR2 FYNNEI. Trimming shortened V by 4 bases and J by 0 bases, and 7 bases separated the two germline ends. CDR3 sequence reads: CASSVGSSYNSPLHF. Written as DNA, the CDR3 is TGTGCCAGCAGTGTCGGGAGCTCCTATAATTCACCCCTCCACTTT. Supplemented by reference TRBV2 and TRBJ1-6, the full variable domain reads EPEVTQTPSHQVTQMGQEVILRCVPISNHLYFYWYRQILGQKVEFLVSFYNNEISEKSEIFDDQFSVERPDGSNFTLKIRSTKLEDSAMYFCASSVGSSYNSPLHFGNGTRLTVT.

The chain's CDR3 is CASSQVGLPIRQETQYF. CDR3 sequence (DNA): TGCGCCAGCAGCCAGGTTGGACTACCAATTCGACAAGAGACCCAGTACTTC. The chain joins TRBV4-1 to TRBJ2-5; tentative D call: TRBD2 (6 bases). The CDR3 runs to 17 residues. The V end was cut by 3 bases, the J end by 2 bases, with 19 bases between. Germline V gene data show CDR1 as MGHRA and CDR2 as YSYEKL.

The rearrangement joins TRBV27 to TRBJ2-1; a weak D match, TRBD2 (7 bases). V lost 3 bases and J 8 bases, leaving 17 bases between the germline ends. CDR3 length: 15 residues. Germline assignment: CDR1 MNHEY and CDR2 SMNVEV (reference sequence). In DNA, the CDR3 is TGTGCCAGCAGTTTGTTTGGGGGGGCTATCTATGAGCAGTTCTTC. The encoded protein is CASSLFGGAIYEQFF.

The V gene is TRBV7-8, the J gene TRBJ2-5, with a weak D call TRBD1 (5 bases). The CDR3 loop spans 15 amino acids. Trimming pared 5 bases from V and 1 base from J, leaving 14 bases between. Germline V CDR1 and CDR2: SGHVS, FQNEAQ. The CDR3 DNA reads as TGTGCCAGCAGCCCTAAGGGGTACAGCCAAGAGACCCAGTACTTC. This sequence encodes CASSPKGYSQETQYF.

CDR3 sequence: CASSFANRGSNQPQHF. The CDR3 DNA follows: TGTGCCAGCAGCTTTGCGAACAGGGGAAGCAATCAGCCCCAGCATTTT. This sequence joins TRBV7-8 and TRBJ1-5, with 7 bases fitting TRBD1. The V and J ends lost 3 bases and 1 base, in that order; junction bases with no gene match: 6. The CDR3 sequence is 16 residues long. CDR1 SGHVS and CDR2 FQNEAQ come from the germline V gene.

The chain carries TRBV20-1 and TRBJ2-1; the D gene is possibly TRBD1 (5 bases). The CDR3 runs to 10 residues. The germline CDR1 and CDR2 sequences are DFQATT and SNEGSKA (reference sequence). Trimming shortened V by 5 bases and J by 6 bases, and 5 bases separated the two germline ends. This CDR3 is CSAQGNEQFF. The CDR3 region has the DNA TGCAGTGCTCAGGGCAATGAGCAGTTCTTC.

The chain is built from TRBV7-2 and TRBJ2-5, with D perhaps matching TRBD1 (6 bases). There are 15 residues in the CDR3. The germline V gene has CDR1 SGHTA and CDR2 FQGNSA. Trimming took off 1 base at V and 2 bases at J, with 11 bases between the two ends. CDR3 DNA: TGTGCCAGCAGCTTAGAAGGGACACGACAAGAGACCCAGTACTTC. Residues: CASSLEGTRQETQYF.

This chain uses TRBV5-4 with TRBJ2-7; 9 bases align to TRBD2. The CDR3 is made up of 16 amino acids. The J segment lost 3 bases and the V segment lost 4 bases, leaving 11 bases of the junction unmatched. Germline lookup yields CDR1 SGHNT and CDR2 YYREEE (reference sequence). The chain's CDR3 is CASSSASGTSNYEQYF. CDR3 coding DNA: TGTGCCAGCAGCAGCGCCTCCGGGACTAGCAACTACGAGCAGTACTTC.

A single count supports this clone. The chain recombines TRBV11-2 with TRBJ2-7, with D possibly being TRBD1 (6 bases). Trimming cost V 1 base and J 6 bases, with 16 bases left between them. Germline V gene sequence: CDR1 SGHAT, CDR2 FQNNGV. The CDR3 has 15 residues. The CDR3 coding sequence is TGTGCCAGCAGCTTAGTCGGTGGGGGCCACGGCGAGCAGTACTTC. This translates into CASSLVGGGHGEQYF.

In this sample, this clone turned up once. This chain links TRBV9 with TRBJ2-1, with 13 nucleotides matching TRBD2. The CDR3 contains 17 residues. Germline CDR1 SGDLS, CDR2 YYNGEE. The V segment lost 4 bases and the J segment 7 bases; nucleotides outside the gene matches: 11. The CDR3 sequence: CASSSRTSGGAINEQFF. The DNA of the CDR3 is TGTGCCAGCAGCTCCAGAACTAGCGGGGGGGCCATAAATGAGCAGTTCTTC. The full variable domain, rest sourced from reference TRBV9 and TRBJ2-1, is DSGVTQTPKHLITATGQRVTLRCSPRSGDLSVYWYQQSLDQGLQFLIQYYNGEERAKGNILERFSAQQFPDLHSELNLSSLELGDSALYFCASSSRTSGGAINEQFFGPGTRLTVL.

The V and J genes are TRBV5-5 and TRBJ1-6; D uncertain. Germline values: CDR1 SGHKS, CDR2 YYEKEE (reference sequence). Trimming took off 0 bases at V and 0 bases at J, with 7 bases between the two ends. The CDR3 is 16 amino acids. As DNA, the CDR3 is TGTGCCAGCAGCTTGGTGGTTAGCTCCTATAATTCACCCCTCCACTTT. It translates to CASSLVVSSYNSPLHF.

The V call is TRBV6-5, the J call TRBJ1-1, with D maybe TRBD1 (5 bases). The length of the CDR3 is 13 residues. The V end was cut by 4 bases, the J end by 5 bases, with 11 bases between. Germline V lookup: CDR1 MNHEY, CDR2 SVGAGI. Here the CDR3 reads CASSSGYFTEAFF. The DNA of the CDR3 is TGTGCCAGCAGTTCAGGGTATTTTACTGAAGCTTTCTTT.

V and J are TRBV9 and TRBJ1-2; D unresolved. Germline CDR1 SGDLS, CDR2 YYNGEE. The CDR3 sequence is 13 residues long. V was shortened by 2 bases and J by 7 bases, with 12 bases between the two germline ends. This chain's CDR3 is CASSVRGLGGYTF. CDR3 coding DNA: TGTGCCAGCAGCGTTCGGGGTCTAGGTGGCTACACCTTC.

The J gene is TRBJ1-4, the V gene TRBV10-3, with D perhaps TRBD1 (6 bases). Germline CDR1 reads ENHRY; CDR2 reads SYGVKD. V was pared by 0 bases and J by 4 bases, with 12 bases between. The CDR3 totals 16 residues. In nucleotides, the CDR3 is TGTGCCATCAGTGAGTCCGGGGCAGGGGATAATGAAAAACTGTTTTTT. Its protein product is CAISESGAGDNEKLFF.

The genes are TRBV9 and TRBJ1-3; D is uncertain. V lost 0 bases, J lost 0 bases, and 10 bases lay in between. This CDR3 spans 16 amino acids. Germline V CDR1 and CDR2: SGDLS, YYNGEE. For the CDR3, the DNA is TGTGCCAGCAGCGTAGTGCCCGGGAGCTCTGGAAACACCATATATTTT. This codes for CASSVVPGSSGNTIYF.

This sequence joins TRBV4-3 and TRBJ2-2, with D possibly TRBD1 on 5 matching bases. Germline CDR1 LGHNA, CDR2 YSLEER. The CDR3 contains 16 residues. Trimming pared 0 bases from V and 7 bases from J, leaving 15 bases between. Written as DNA, the CDR3 is TGCGCCAGCAGCCAAGATCTCGACAGATCCCTCGGGGAGCTGTTTTTT. Protein sequence: CASSQDLDRSLGELFF.

The chain uses TRBV5-6 and TRBJ2-4; 9 positions agree with TRBD1. Germline V gene data show CDR1 as SGHDT and CDR2 as YYEEEE. The CDR3 is made up of 16 amino acids. The ends lost 5 bases at V and 1 base at J; junction bases unmatched: 7. CDR3 sequence reads: CASRMRDRVAKNIQYF. The CDR3, as DNA: TGTGCCAGCAGGATGCGGGACAGGGTTGCCAAAAACATTCAGTACTTC.

This clone was seen a handful of times. The J gene is TRBJ2-7, the V gene TRBV19; the D gene is possibly TRBD1 (5 bases). The germline V and J ends were trimmed by 5 bases and 6 bases, with 17 bases remaining between them. The CDR3 contains 14 residues. The V gene's germline CDR1 is LNHDA and CDR2 SQIVND (reference sequence). CDR3 residues: CASSLAQGFGEQYF. CDR3 coding DNA: TGTGCCAGTAGTTTAGCCCAGGGATTCGGCGAGCAGTACTTC.

This clone was detected once. The gene calls are TRBV9 and TRBJ1-1; D ambiguous. V was clipped by 6 bases and J by 1 base, with 16 bases between them. Germline assignment: CDR1 SGDLS and CDR2 YYNGEE. There are 15 residues in the CDR3. CDR3 DNA sequence: TGTGCCAGCACCACCCAAACAACCCCGAACACTGAAGCTTTCTTT. This sequence encodes CASTTQTTPNTEAFF.

This clone came up a few times. Here the CDR3 reads CASSSTPGGRYEQYF. The DNA for the CDR3 is TGCGCCAGCAGCTCCACCCCGGGAGGGCGATACGAGCAGTACTTC. This chain joins TRBV5-1 and TRBJ2-7; 8 bases fit TRBD2. Germline V gives CDR1 SGHRS, CDR2 YFSETQ. The trim removed 3 bases at V and 4 bases at J, leaving 9 bases unmatched. This CDR3 region has 15 residues.

This rearrangement joins TRBV7-9 to TRBJ1-1, with D possibly TRBD1 on 5 matching bases. The CDR3 runs to 16 residues. The germline V and J ends were trimmed by 1 base and 1 base, with 13 bases remaining between them. Looked up from germline, CDR1 is SEHNR and CDR2 is FQNEAQ (reference sequence). Here the CDR3 reads CASSLEGPPRNTEAFF. CDR3 coding DNA: TGTGCCAGCAGCTTAGAGGGGCCACCAAGGAACACTGAAGCTTTCTTT.

The chain links TRBV11-2 to TRBJ1-3; TRBD1 might be the D (5 bases). V was clipped by 5 bases and J by 0 bases, with 11 bases between them. Germline lookup yields CDR1 SGHAT and CDR2 FQNNGV. The CDR3 loop spans 15 amino acids. This chain's CDR3 is CASSLLTASGNTIYF. For the CDR3, the DNA is TGTGCCAGCAGCCTATTGACAGCCTCTGGAAACACCATATATTTT.

This clone was counted a single time. The chain uses TRBV25-1 and TRBJ1-5; D is possibly TRBD1 (6 bases). Trimming removed 5 bases at V and 0 bases at J, with 8 bases between. CDR1 and CDR2 (germline): MGHDK, SYGVNS. There are 14 residues in the CDR3. The CDR3 sequence: CASSTGYSNQPQHF. The CDR3 bases are TGTGCCAGCAGTACAGGGTATAGCAATCAGCCCCAGCATTTT.